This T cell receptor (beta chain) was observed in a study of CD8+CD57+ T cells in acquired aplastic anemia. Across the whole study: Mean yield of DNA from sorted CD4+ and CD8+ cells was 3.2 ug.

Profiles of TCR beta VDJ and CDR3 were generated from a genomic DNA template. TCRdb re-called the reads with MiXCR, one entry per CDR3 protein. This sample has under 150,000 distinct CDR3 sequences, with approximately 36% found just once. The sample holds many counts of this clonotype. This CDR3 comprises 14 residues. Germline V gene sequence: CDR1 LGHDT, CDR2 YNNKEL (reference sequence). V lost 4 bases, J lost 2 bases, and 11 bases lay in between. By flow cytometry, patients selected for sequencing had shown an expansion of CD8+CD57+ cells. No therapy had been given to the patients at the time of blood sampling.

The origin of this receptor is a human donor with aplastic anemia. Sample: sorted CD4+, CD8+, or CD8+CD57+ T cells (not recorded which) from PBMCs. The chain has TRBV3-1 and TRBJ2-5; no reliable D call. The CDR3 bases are TGTGCCAGCAGCCCCTCCTTACGGCAAGAGACCCAGTACTTC. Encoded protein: CASSPSLRQETQYF.